Below are 3 T cell receptor beta chains sequenced from a single sample in a study of OX40 agonist ivuxolimab in advanced cancers. Profiled with immunoSEQ multiplex PCR; TCRdb holds only in-frame clones, not every one. The sample lists around 45,000 clones, roughly 80% occurring once. The source material was CD4+ or CD8+ T cells sorted from blood, sampled in a trial of the OX40 agonist ivuxolimab. Receptor source: an adult with an advanced solid tumor such as melanoma, head and neck, liver or kidney cancer.

About this clone itself: One end of the junction fails to match germline, which may point to a read error. V gene TRBV4-1 combines with J gene TRBJ2-7; 9 nucleotides agree with TRBD2. Germline V gene lookup returns CDR1 MGHRA and CDR2 YSYEKL. The CDR3 sequence is 18 residues long. The DNA for the CDR3 is TGCGCCAGCAGCGAAGACCCAGGAGACGTAGCGGGAGCTTACGAGCAGTACTTC. It is translated as CASSEDPGDVAGAYEQYF.

J is TRBJ2-3 and V is TRBV2; D may be TRBD2 (7 bases). The germline CDR1 and CDR2 sequences are SNHLY and FYNNEI. CDR3 size: 18 residues. Trimming removed 2 bases at V and 0 bases at J, with 18 bases between. The CDR3 is CASSEIGGAYSSTDTQYF. CDR3 nucleotide sequence: TGTGCCAGCAGTGAAATAGGGGGGGCATACTCAAGCACAGATACGCAGTATTTT.

The V call is TRBV14, the J call TRBJ2-7, with no clear D. V lost 2 bases and J 6 bases, leaving 5 bases between the germline ends. This CDR3 has 11 amino acids. The germline V gene has CDR1 SGHDN and CDR2 FVKESK. The CDR3 DNA reads as TGTGCCAGCAGCCAACTTGCCGAGCAGTACTTC. Translation gives CASSQLAEQYF.